The following is a T cell receptor beta chain sequence with its context. Antigen: not known. The data were obtained in a study of CD4+ T cells in melanoma. Study-wide points: Neoantigen-specific CD4+ T cells in melanoma reportedly had diverse differentiation states. CD8+ T cell, macrophage and B cell function reportedly correlated with neoantigen-specific CD4+ T cells.

The CDR3 is 15 amino acids. The V and J ends lost 6 bases and 9 bases, in that order; junction bases with no gene match: 12. The germline CDR1 and CDR2 sequences are SGHVS and FNYEAQ. The table came from immunoSEQ multiplex PCR; TCRdb's copy has only in-frame clones and leaves some out. This sample yields a few thousand clones, of which around 73% are seen a single time; over 8.5% belongs to the top ten. The V call is TRBV7-6, the J call TRBJ2-2; TRBD1 aligns across 8 bases. The sequence came from a human donor with melanoma. Specimen: tumor tissue. CDR3 sequence reads: CASSPTGGQGWELFF. CDR3 bases: TGTGCCAGCAGTCCCACCGGCGGACAGGGCTGGGAGCTGTTTTTT. The whole variable domain, remainder taken from reference TRBV7-6 and TRBJ2-2, is GAGVSQSPRYKVTKRGQDVALRCDPISGHVSLYWYRQALGQGPEFLTYFNYEAQQDKSGLPNDRFSAERPEGSISTLTIQRTEQRDSAMYRCASSPTGGQGWELFFGEGSRLTVL.